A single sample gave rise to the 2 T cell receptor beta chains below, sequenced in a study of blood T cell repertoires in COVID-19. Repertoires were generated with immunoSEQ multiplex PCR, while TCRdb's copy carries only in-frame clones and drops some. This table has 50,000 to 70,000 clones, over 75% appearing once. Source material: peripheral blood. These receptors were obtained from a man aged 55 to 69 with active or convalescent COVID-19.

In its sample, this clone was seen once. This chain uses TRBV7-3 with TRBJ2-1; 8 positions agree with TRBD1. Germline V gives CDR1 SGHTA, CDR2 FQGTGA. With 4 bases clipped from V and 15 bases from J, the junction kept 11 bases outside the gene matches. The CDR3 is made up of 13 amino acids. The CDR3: CASSYRGQAVLFF. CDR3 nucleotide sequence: TGTGCCAGCAGCTACCGGGGACAGGCGGTTTTGTTCTTC.

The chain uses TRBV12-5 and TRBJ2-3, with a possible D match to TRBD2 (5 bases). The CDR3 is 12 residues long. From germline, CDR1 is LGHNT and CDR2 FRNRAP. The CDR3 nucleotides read TGTGCGTCCGCCGGGATCACAGATACGCAGTATTTT. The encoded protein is CASAGITDTQYF.